These 10 T cell receptor beta chains came from one sample sequenced in a study of blood T cell repertoires in COVID-19. Some clones are missing from TCRdb's copy, which holds only in-frame ones; the method was immunoSEQ multiplex PCR. Counted here are hundreds of thousands of clones, approximately 86% occurring once; the ten biggest clones make up roughly 3%. Input material: peripheral blood. The receptors stem from a man aged 55 to 70 with acute or convalescent COVID-19.

This chain joins TRBV20-1 and TRBJ2-7; no clear D gene. This CDR3 comprises 12 residues. Per the germline V gene, CDR1 is DFQATT and CDR2 is SNEGSKA (reference sequence). Trimming stripped 3 bases from V and 4 bases from J, with 10 bases between. The CDR3 reads CSASEARYEQYF. The DNA for the CDR3 is TGCAGTGCTAGTGAAGCTAGGTACGAGCAGTACTTC.

CDR3 nucleotide sequence: TGTGCCAGCAGCCGGATTACGGGTCAGACCCAGTACTTC. It yields the protein CASSRITGQTQYF. The chain is built from TRBV7-6 and TRBJ2-5, with D unclear. Germline V lookup: CDR1 SGHVS, CDR2 FNYEAQ. V lost 5 bases and J lost 6, with 13 bases in between. The CDR3 length is 13 residues.

The chain carries TRBV6-5 and TRBJ1-1; D ambiguous. With 7 bases removed from V and 7 bases from J, the gap between germline ends came to 16 bases. The CDR3 is made up of 13 amino acids. From germline, CDR1 is MNHEY and CDR2 SVGAGI. The CDR3: CASIRPGSDEAFF. CDR3 nucleotides: TGTGCCAGCATCAGACCGGGGTCAGATGAAGCTTTCTTT.

The chain joins TRBV27 to TRBJ1-3; D gene ambiguous. The germline gives CDR1 MNHEY, CDR2 SMNVEV (reference sequence). CDR3 length: 13 amino acids. Trimming shortened V by 7 bases and J by 1 base, and 8 bases separated the two germline ends. CDR3 nucleotides: TGTGCCAGCAAAACGGGGTCTGGAAACACCATATATTTT. This translates into CASKTGSGNTIYF.

This clone was counted between two and nine times. The V and J genes are TRBV19 and TRBJ1-5; 9 nucleotides match TRBD1. The V gene's germline CDR1 is LNHDA and CDR2 SQIVND (reference sequence). The CDR3 loop spans 16 amino acids. V shed 6 bases and J 7 bases; nucleotides not matched to a gene: 13. The CDR3, as DNA: TGTGCCAGTAGGACGCCGGGACAGGGTTTATCGCAGCCCCAGCATTTT. This encodes CASRTPGQGLSQPQHF.

This chain joins TRBV7-2 and TRBJ1-6, with TRBD1 identical over 9 bases. CDR1 and CDR2 from the germline V gene are SGHTA and FQGNSA. V lost 3 bases, J lost 0 bases, and 6 bases stayed unmatched. This CDR3 has 18 residues. CDR3 sequence: CASSFTGTGSSYNSPLHF. CDR3 sequence (DNA): TGTGCCAGCAGCTTTACCGGGACAGGGAGCTCCTATAATTCACCCCTCCACTTT.

This clone has a single count. V usage is TRBV11-2 and J usage is TRBJ1-1, with TRBD1 matching over 11 bases. This CDR3 region has 16 residues. The germline CDR1 and CDR2 sequences are SGHAT and FQNNGV. Losses at the gene ends were 5 bases for V and 8 bases for J; bases not matched to a gene: 13. CDR3 loop: CASSLTRGQGALEAFF. CDR3 bases: TGTGCCAGCAGCCTCACCCGCGGACAGGGGGCTCTAGAAGCTTTCTTT.

The chain joins TRBV11-3 to TRBJ2-3; unclear D gene. V was pared by 0 bases and J by 6 bases, with 7 bases between. The CDR3 spans 13 residues. Germline V lookup: CDR1 SGHNT, CDR2 YENEEA. DNA for the CDR3: TGTGCCAGCAGCTTAGATCGCGCGGATACGCAGTATTTT. Translating gives CASSLDRADTQYF.

The rearrangement joins TRBV4-1 to TRBJ1-1, with D perhaps TRBD1 (5 bases). The CDR3 runs 16 residues. CDR1 MGHRA and CDR2 YSYEKL come from the germline V gene. V lost 0 bases to trimming and J lost 6 bases, with 17 bases between them. The CDR3 here is CASSQDRRGKWAEAFF. As DNA, the CDR3 is TGCGCCAGCAGCCAAGATCGAAGGGGCAAATGGGCTGAAGCTTTCTTT.

The J gene is TRBJ1-1, the V gene TRBV6-5; TRBD1 matches 8 bases. Trimming removed 8 bases from V and 0 bases from J; junction bases left unmatched: 8. The CDR3 consists of 15 residues. In germline, CDR1 is MNHEY, CDR2 SVGAGI. The CDR3 coding sequence is TGTGCCAGCCGACCCCGGGACAGGATGAACACTGAAGCTTTCTTT. It is translated as CASRPRDRMNTEAFF.